These T cell receptor beta chains were read from a single sample in a study of T cell responses to AZD1222 COVID-19 vaccine. Data came from immunoSEQ multiplex PCR; TCRdb stores just in-frame clones and leaves some out. The repertoire holds 100,000 to 150,000 clones, with more than 70% as singletons. The sample consisted of peripheral blood, taken on day 0 of AZD1222 vaccination. The origin of the receptors is an adult in good health. The CDR3 runs from the conserved cysteine through the conserved F or W. A D gene is named only where the DNA matches it firmly. Clone size appears in some rows only: once, few, many, or a class for an expanded clone.

D	V	size	J	DNA	CDR3
TRBD1	TRBV28	-	TRBJ1-2	TGTGCCAGCATGACAGGGGGCTATGGCTACACCTTC	CASMTGGYGYTF
-	TRBV12-3/TRBV12-4	-	TRBJ2-1	TGTGCCAGCAGTCTCGGCGATCTGTTCTTC	CASSLGDLFF
-	TRBV3-1/TRBV3-2	-	TRBJ1-6	TGTGCCAGCAGCGTCCAGGGTTGGGATTCACCCCTCCACTTT	CASSVQGWDSPLHF
TRBD1	TRBV4-3	once	TRBJ1-1	TGCGCCAGCAGCTACAGAGACAGGGGAACTGAAGCTTTCTTT	CASSYRDRGTEAFF
TRBD1	TRBV29-1	-	TRBJ1-3	TGCAGCGGAGGCGACAGGGCTGGAAACACCATATATTTT	CSGGDRAGNTIYF
TRBD2	TRBV6-1	-	TRBJ2-5	TGTGCCAGCAGTGAAGGAGGGGAGGGTCAAGAGACCCAGTACTTC	CASSEGGEGQETQYF
-	TRBV21-1	-	TRBJ1-1	TGTGCCAGCAGCCCCCGGGACAGGGGGTTTCGAGCTGAAGCTTTCTTT	CASSPRDRGFRAEAFF
-	TRBV28	-	TRBJ2-7	TGTGCCAGCGGTTCAACAGGGAGCTCCTACGAGCAGTACTTC	CASGSTGSSYEQYF
TRBD1	TRBV27	-	TRBJ2-7	TGTGCCAGCAGTTTGCTTAGGGGGCCGGGGGAGCAGTACTTC	CASSLLRGPGEQYF
TRBD1	TRBV28	-	TRBJ2-4	TGTGCCAGCAGATTCCTAGGGGGCTCCAAAAACATTCAGTACTTC	CASRFLGGSKNIQYF
TRBD1	TRBV2	-	TRBJ2-2	TGTGCCAGCATACAGGGGACCCACACCGGGGAGCTGTTTTTT	CASIQGTHTGELFF
TRBD1	TRBV4-1	few	TRBJ2-1	TGCGCCAGCAGATTATCCGGGACAGGCGAGTACAATGAGCAGTTCTTC	CASRLSGTGEYNEQFF
-	TRBV12-3/TRBV12-4	once	TRBJ2-7	TGTGCCAGCTCGGTGGCGACCTACGAGCAGTACTTC	CASSVATYEQYF
-	TRBV6-5	-	TRBJ1-2	TGTGCCAGCAGTTACTCGAAAGAGACCTATGGCTACACCTTC	CASSYSKETYGYTF
-	TRBV7-2	-	TRBJ2-7	TGTGCCAGCAGCCCCACCACCGGGTCCCAGTACTTC	CASSPTTGSQYF
-	TRBV4-1	-	TRBJ1-2	TGCGCCAGCAGTCGGATGTCGGTAGGGGTACTCTATGGCTACACCTTC	CASSRMSVGVLYGYTF
TRBD2	TRBV28	-	TRBJ2-7	TGTGCCAGCAGTTTAGCTAGCGGGAGGTTGAACGAGCAGTACTTC	CASSLASGRLNEQYF
-	TRBV5-1	-	TRBJ1-2	TGCGCCAGCAGATCGTTGGATACGGTAGGAGGCGGCTACACCTTC	CASRSLDTVGGGYTF
-	TRBV12-3/TRBV12-4	-	TRBJ1-1	TGTGCCAGCAGTTCACAATCATACACTGAAGCTTTCTTT	CASSSQSYTEAFF
TRBD2	TRBV7-3	-	TRBJ2-3	TGTGCCAGCAGCTTAGGGGGACTAGCGGTCACAGATACGCAGTATTTT	CASSLGGLAVTDTQYF
-	TRBV30	-	TRBJ2-4	TGTGCCTGGAGTTCTCTTGGGGGTAACATTCAGTACTTC	CAWSSLGGNIQYF
-	TRBV6-5	-	TRBJ1-2	TGTGCCACCACACAGGGCGGGAGGTATGGCTACACCTTC	CATTQGGRYGYTF
TRBD2	TRBV19	once	TRBJ2-3	TGTGCCAGTAGTATAGTCGGGGGGAGCACAGATACGCAGTATTTT	CASSIVGGSTDTQYF
TRBD1	TRBV28	-	TRBJ1-1	TGTGCCAGCAGTTCTTGGACAGGCCCAATGAACACTGAAGCTTTCTTT	CASSSWTGPMNTEAFF
-	TRBV5-4	few	TRBJ1-5	TGTGCCAGCAGCTTGGATGGAGGCATAAATCAGCCCCAGCATTTT	CASSLDGGINQPQHF
-	TRBV6-4	-	TRBJ2-1	TGTGCCAGCAGTCGACAGTTCGGCTCCTACAATGAGCAGTTCTTC	CASSRQFGSYNEQFF
-	TRBV19	-	TRBJ1-2	TGTGCCAGTACCAACTTTTATCGGAGTGGCTACACCTTC	CASTNFYRSGYTF
TRBD1	TRBV7-6	-	TRBJ2-3	TGTGCCAGCAGCCTCGGACAGGGAAGGGATACGCAGTATTTT	CASSLGQGRDTQYF
-	TRBV19	-	TRBJ2-1	TGTGCCAGTAGGCCAATTAGCGGCCCCTCCTACAATGAGCAGTTCTTC	CASRPISGPSYNEQFF
TRBD1	TRBV29-1	-	TRBJ1-1	TGCAGCACGTACAGGGGGCGGGTTGGCGGAACTGAAGCTTTCTTT	CSTYRGRVGGTEAFF
-	TRBV7-6	-	TRBJ1-2	TGTGCCAGCAGCATAATGGGGGACTCTTCCTATGGCTACACCTTC	CASSIMGDSSYGYTF
-	TRBV5-1	once	TRBJ1-1	TGCGCCAGCAGCCCGACAGTCATGAACACTGAAGCTTTCTTT	CASSPTVMNTEAFF
-	TRBV5-1	-	TRBJ1-1	TGCGCCAGCAGCCGCGGCGGCAATGGGTGGACTGAAGCTTTCTTT	CASSRGGNGWTEAFF
-	TRBV4-3	once	TRBJ1-3	TGCGCCAGCAGCCAAGTAGAGGGGAACTCTGGAAACACCATATATTTT	CASSQVEGNSGNTIYF
-	TRBV6-2/TRBV6-3	-	TRBJ2-1	TGTGCCAGCAGTTCCATCACCCTAGCGCCCTACAATGAGCAGTTCTTC	CASSSITLAPYNEQFF
-	TRBV7-3	-	TRBJ2-3	TGTGCCAGCAGCCAAGGGGCCATACCAGACAGCACGCAGTATTTT	CASSQGAIPDSTQYF
-	TRBV3-1/TRBV3-2	-	TRBJ1-1	TGTGCCAGCAGTTTGGCAGAATATGAAGCTTTCTTT	CASSLAEYEAFF
TRBD1	TRBV4-2	-	TRBJ1-4	TGTGCCAGCACAGTGGGGGACAGGGTTAATGAAAAACTGTTTTTT	CASTVGDRVNEKLFF
-	TRBV28	-	TRBJ1-5	TGTGCCAGCAGCATACTACTTGGGGGTCAGCCCCAGCATTTT	CASSILLGGQPQHF
TRBD1	TRBV28	-	TRBJ1-4	TGTGCCAGCAGAGTTGGACAGGGTGGTGAAAAACTGTTTTTT	CASRVGQGGEKLFF
-	TRBV25-1	-	TRBJ2-5	TGTGCCAGCCAACCGGACTATATAGAGACCCAGTACTTC	CASQPDYIETQYF
-	TRBV18	-	TRBJ1-3	TGTGCCAGCTCACCGTCAGTAACTGGAAACACCATATATTTT	CASSPSVTGNTIYF
TRBD1	TRBV30	-	TRBJ1-1	TGTGCCTGGAGTGATGGACAGGGACCGAACACTGAAGCTTTCTTT	CAWSDGQGPNTEAFF
-	TRBV24-1	-	TRBJ2-7	TGTGCCACCAGTGTTGGGGGAGGCGGCGAGCAGTACTTC	CATSVGGGGEQYF
-	TRBV25-1	-	TRBJ1-4	TGTGCCAGCTCCCGGGACCACCCTTCGAATGAAAAACTGTTTTTT	CASSRDHPSNEKLFF
-	TRBV27	-	TRBJ1-1	TGTGCCAGCAGTGTTGAGAGGAACACTGAAGCTTTCTTT	CASSVERNTEAFF
-	TRBV6-6	-	TRBJ1-5	TGTGCCAGCGAAAAACAGGGTACGCGCAATCAGCCCCAGCATTTT	CASEKQGTRNQPQHF
-	TRBV18	-	TRBJ1-1	TGTGCCAGCTCATTGAATAAAGGGTACACTGAAGCTTTCTTT	CASSLNKGYTEAFF
-	TRBV27	-	TRBJ2-7	TGTGCCAGCAGAGCTTCCTGGTCCAACTACGAGCAGTACTTC	CASRASWSNYEQYF
-	TRBV12-3/TRBV12-4	-	TRBJ2-7	TGTGCCAGCAGTGGGGGGTACGAGCAGTACTTC	CASSGGYEQYF
TRBD1	TRBV28	few	TRBJ1-4	TGTGCCAGCAGTGGGCGTCCCGGGGGAGGGGGCTGGACTAATGAAAAACTGTTTTTT	CASSGRPGGGGWTNEKLFF
-	TRBV5-1	-	TRBJ2-7	TGCGCCAGCAGGGGCTCCTTAGAGCAGTACTTC	CASRGSLEQYF
-	TRBV29-1	-	TRBJ1-1	TGCAGCGGCCGGGGCACTGAAGCTTTCTTT	CSGRGTEAFF